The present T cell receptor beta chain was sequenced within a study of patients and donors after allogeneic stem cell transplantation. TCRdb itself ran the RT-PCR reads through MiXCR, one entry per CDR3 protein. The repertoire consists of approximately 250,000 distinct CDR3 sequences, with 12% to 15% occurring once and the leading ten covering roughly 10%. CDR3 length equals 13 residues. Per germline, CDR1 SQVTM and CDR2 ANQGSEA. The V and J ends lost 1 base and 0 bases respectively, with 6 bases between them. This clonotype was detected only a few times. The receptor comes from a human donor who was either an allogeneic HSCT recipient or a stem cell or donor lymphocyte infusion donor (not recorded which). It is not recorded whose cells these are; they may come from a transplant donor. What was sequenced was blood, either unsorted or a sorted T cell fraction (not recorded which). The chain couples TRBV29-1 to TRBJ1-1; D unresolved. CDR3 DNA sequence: TGCAGCGTTGAAGTCGGCATGAACACTGAAGCTTTCTTT. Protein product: CSVEVGMNTEAFF.